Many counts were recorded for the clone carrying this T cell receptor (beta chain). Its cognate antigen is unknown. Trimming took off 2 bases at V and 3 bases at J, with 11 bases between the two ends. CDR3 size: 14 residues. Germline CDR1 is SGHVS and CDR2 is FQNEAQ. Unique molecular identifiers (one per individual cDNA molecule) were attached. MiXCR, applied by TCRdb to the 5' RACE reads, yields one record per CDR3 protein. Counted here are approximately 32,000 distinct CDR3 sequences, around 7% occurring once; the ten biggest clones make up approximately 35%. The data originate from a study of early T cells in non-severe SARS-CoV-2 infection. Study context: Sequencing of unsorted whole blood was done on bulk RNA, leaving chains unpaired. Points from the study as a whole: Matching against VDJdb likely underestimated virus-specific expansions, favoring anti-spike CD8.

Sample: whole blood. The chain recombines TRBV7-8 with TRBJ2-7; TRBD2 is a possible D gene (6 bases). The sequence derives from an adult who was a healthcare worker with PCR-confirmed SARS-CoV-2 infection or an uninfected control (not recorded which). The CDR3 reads CASSLLVGGYEQYF. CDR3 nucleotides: TGTGCCAGCAGCTTACTGGTCGGGGGCTACGAGCAGTACTTC.